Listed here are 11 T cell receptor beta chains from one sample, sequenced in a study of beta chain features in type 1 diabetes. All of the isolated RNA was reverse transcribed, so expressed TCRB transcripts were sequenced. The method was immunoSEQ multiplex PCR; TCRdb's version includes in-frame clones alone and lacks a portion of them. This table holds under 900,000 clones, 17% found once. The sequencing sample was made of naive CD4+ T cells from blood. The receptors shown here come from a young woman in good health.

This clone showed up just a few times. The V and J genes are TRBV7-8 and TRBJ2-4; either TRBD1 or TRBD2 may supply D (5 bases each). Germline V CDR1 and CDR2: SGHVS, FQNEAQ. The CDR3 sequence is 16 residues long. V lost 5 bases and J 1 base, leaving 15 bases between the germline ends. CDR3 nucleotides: TGTGCCAGCAGCACAACAGGTTGGAGGGCCAAAAACATTCAGTACTTC. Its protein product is CASSTTGWRAKNIQYF. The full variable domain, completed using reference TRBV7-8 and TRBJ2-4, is GAGVSQSPRYKVAKRGQDVALRCDPISGHVSLFWYQQALGQGPEFLTYFQNEAQLDKSGLPSDRFFAERPEGSVSTLKIQRTQQEDSAVYLCASSTTGWRAKNIQYFGAGTRLSVL.

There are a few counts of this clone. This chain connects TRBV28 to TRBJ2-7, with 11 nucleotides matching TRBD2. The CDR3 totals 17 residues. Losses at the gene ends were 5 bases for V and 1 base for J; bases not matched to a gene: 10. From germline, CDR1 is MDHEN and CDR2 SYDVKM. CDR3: CASSPLAGGPHSYEQYF. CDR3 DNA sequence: TGTGCCAGCAGTCCGTTAGCGGGAGGGCCCCATTCCTACGAGCAGTACTTC. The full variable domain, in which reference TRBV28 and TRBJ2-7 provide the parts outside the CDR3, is DVKVTQSSRYLVKRTGEKVFLECVQDMDHENMFWYRQDPGLGLRLIYFSYDVKMKEKGDIPEGYSVSREKKERFSLILESASTNQTSMYLCASSPLAGGPHSYEQYFGPGTRLTVT.

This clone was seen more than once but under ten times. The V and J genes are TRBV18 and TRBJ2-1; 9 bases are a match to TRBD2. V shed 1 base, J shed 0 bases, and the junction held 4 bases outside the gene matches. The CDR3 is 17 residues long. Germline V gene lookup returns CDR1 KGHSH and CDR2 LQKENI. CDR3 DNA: TGTGCCAGCTCACCACTCCTAGCGGGAAGCTCCTACAATGAGCAGTTCTTC. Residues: CASSPLLAGSSYNEQFF. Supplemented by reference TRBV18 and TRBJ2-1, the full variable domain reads NAGVMQNPRHLVRRRGQEARLRCSPMKGHSHVYWYRQLPEEGLKFMVYLQKENIIDESGMPKERFSAEFPKEGPSILRIQQVVRGDSAAYFCASSPLLAGSSYNEQFFGPGTRLTVL.

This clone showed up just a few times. The CDR3 loop is CASTPGAGYEQYF. DNA of the CDR3: TGTGCCAGCACCCCGGGGGCCGGCTACGAGCAGTACTTC. V is TRBV11-2 and J is TRBJ2-7; D tentatively fits TRBD1 or TRBD2 (6 bases each). There are 13 residues in the CDR3. The V end lost 7 bases, the J end lost 3 bases, and 13 bases lay between the germline ends. CDR1 is SGHAT, CDR2 FQNNGV, per germline.

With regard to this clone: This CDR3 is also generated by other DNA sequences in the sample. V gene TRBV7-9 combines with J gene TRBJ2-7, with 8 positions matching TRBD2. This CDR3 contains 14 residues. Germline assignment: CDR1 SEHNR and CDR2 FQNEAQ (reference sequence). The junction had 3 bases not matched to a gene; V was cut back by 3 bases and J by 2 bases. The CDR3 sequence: CASSFSGKTYEQYF. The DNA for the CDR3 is TGTGCCAGCAGCTTTAGCGGGAAAACCTACGAGCAGTACTTC.

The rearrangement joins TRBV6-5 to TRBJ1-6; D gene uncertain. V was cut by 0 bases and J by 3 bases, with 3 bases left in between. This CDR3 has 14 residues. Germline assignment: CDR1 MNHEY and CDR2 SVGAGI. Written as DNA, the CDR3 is TGTGCCAGCAGTTACTCGAACTATAATTCACCCCTCCACTTT. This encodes CASSYSNYNSPLHF.

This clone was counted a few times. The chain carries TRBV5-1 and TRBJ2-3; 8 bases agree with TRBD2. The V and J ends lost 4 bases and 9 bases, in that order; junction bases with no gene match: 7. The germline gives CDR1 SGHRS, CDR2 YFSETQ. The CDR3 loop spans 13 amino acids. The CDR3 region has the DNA TGCGCCAGCAGCCCGGAGCGGGAGTGGACGCAGTATTTT. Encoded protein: CASSPEREWTQYF.

The CDR3 DNA follows: TGTGCCAGCAGTAGTCGGAGCGAGACCCAGTACTTC. Translated, it gives CASSSRSETQYF. J is TRBJ2-5 and V is TRBV11-2; D uncertain. Germline CDR1 reads SGHAT; CDR2 reads FQNNGV. The CDR3 runs to 12 residues. Trimming left V 6 bases short and J 5 bases short, with 10 bases between.

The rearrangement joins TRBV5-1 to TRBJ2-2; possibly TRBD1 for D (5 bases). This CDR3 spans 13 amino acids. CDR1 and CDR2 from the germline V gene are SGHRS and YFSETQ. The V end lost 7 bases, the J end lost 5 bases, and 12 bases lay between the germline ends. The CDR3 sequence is CASYQGSTGELFF. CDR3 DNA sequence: TGCGCCAGCTATCAGGGTAGTACCGGGGAGCTGTTTTTT. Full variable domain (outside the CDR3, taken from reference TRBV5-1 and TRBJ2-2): KAGVTQTPRYLIKTRGQQVTLSCSPISGHRSVSWYQQTPGQGLQFLFEYFSETQRNKGNFPGRFSGRQFSNSRSEMNVSTLELGDSALYLCASYQGSTGELFFGEGSRLTVL.

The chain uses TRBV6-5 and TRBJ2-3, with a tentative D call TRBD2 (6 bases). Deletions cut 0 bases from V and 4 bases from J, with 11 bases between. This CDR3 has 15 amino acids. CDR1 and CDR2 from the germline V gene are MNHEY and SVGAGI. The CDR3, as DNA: TGTGCCAGCAGTTACTCGCCGGGAGAGGCAGATACGCAGTATTTT. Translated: CASSYSPGEADTQYF.

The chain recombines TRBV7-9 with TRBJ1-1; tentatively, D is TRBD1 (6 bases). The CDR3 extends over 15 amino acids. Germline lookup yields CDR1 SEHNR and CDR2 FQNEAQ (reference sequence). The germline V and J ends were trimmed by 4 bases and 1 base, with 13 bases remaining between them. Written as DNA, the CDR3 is TGTGCCAGCAGCTCTCGCAGGGGTTCGAACACTGAAGCTTTCTTT. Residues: CASSSRRGSNTEAFF.